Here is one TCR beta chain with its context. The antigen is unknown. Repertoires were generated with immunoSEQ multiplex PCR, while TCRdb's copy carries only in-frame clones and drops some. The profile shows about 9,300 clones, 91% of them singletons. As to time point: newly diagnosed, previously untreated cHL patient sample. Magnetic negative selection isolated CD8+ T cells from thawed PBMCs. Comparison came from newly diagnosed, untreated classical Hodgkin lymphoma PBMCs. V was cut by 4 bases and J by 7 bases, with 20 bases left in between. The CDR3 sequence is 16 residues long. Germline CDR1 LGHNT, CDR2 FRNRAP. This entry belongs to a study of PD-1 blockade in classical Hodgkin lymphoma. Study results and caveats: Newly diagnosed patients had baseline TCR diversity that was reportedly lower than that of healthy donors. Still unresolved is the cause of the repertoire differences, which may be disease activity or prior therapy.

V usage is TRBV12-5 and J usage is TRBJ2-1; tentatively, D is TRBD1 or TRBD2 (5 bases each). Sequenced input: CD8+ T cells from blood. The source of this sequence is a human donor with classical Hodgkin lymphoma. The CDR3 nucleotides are TGTGCTAGTGGTTCTCCGCGAGGGGTAGATACAAATGAGCAGTTCTTC. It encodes CASGSPRGVDTNEQFF.